One T cell receptor (beta chain) is described in this entry. Its antigen remains unknown. The CDR3 contains 15 residues. Germline CDR1 reads ENHRY; CDR2 reads SYGVKD. This record belongs to a study of T cells expressing NK-cell markers. Study as a whole: Repertoire data for TCR beta were derived from sorted T cells (CD3+CD56+NKG2C+, CD3+CD56+NKG2C- and CD3+CD56-NKG2C+). Seven sequenced donors out of eight were HCMV-seropositive, one seronegative. Overall study results and limits: Several of the donors carried dominant NKG2C+ clonotypes that took up about 1.0-7.5% of their CD8+ T cells.

With the 5' RACE reads reprocessed, TCRdb shows one record per CDR3 protein and no DNA. The sample data list 350,000 to 400,000 distinct CDR3 sequences. This receptor was taken from a woman aged 50 to 65 in good health. Source material: blood T cells: a sorted CD56 or NKG2C T cell subset, CD4+ or CD8+ T cells, or bulk PBMC T cells (not recorded which). The rearrangement uses TRBV10-3 and TRBJ2-3; without DNA, the TCRdb call of TRBD2 cannot be checked. The CDR3 sequence: CAISGEAGSTDTQYF.